This T cell receptor beta chain was observed in a study of blood T cell repertoires in COVID-19. Per the study methods: Estimates of nucleated cell counts were drawn from the amplification of reference gene primers. TCRdb keeps only in-frame clones here, not all; method: immunoSEQ multiplex PCR. Clone size and the V and J calls come from that table; the DNA yielded D and trimming. The sample holds 80,000 or so clones, roughly 78% seen once. The sequenced sample consisted of peripheral blood. This clonotype was sampled from a human donor in a cohort sampled during active COVID-19.

This chain's CDR3 is CASSFLDKTLSNQPQHF. DNA of the CDR3: TGTGCCAGCAGTTTTTTAGACAAGACACTTAGCAATCAGCCCCAGCATTTT. This sequence joins TRBV6-2 or TRBV6-3 and TRBJ1-5; D remains unclear. This CDR3 is built from 17 residues. CDR1 is MNHEY and CDR2 is SVGEGT in the germline V gene. V was trimmed by 4 bases and J by 0 bases, leaving 16 bases between them.